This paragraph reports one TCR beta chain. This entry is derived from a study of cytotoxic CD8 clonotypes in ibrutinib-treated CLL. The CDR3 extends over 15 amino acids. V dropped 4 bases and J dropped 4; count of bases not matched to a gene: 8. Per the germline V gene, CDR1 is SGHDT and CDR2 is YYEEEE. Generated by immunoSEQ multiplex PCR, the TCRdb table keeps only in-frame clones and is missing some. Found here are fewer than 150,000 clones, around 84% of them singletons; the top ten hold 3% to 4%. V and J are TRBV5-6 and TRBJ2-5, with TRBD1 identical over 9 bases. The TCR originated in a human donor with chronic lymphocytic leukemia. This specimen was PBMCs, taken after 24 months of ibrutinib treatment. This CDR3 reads CASSPGTGRTETQYF. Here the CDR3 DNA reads TGTGCCAGCAGCCCCGGGACAGGGCGGACAGAGACCCAGTACTTC. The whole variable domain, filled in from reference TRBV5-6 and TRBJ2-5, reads DAGVTQSPTHLIKTRGQQVTLRCSPKSGHDTVSWYQQALGQGPQFIFQYYEEEERQRGNFPDRFSGHQFPNYSSELNVNALLLGDSALYLCASSPGTGRTETQYFGPGTRLLVL.